These 14 T cell receptor beta chains were all obtained from the same sample, sequenced in a study of T cells in Graves' hyperthyroidism and ophthalmopathy. Regions amplified from RNA transcripts were the TCR beta CDR3 regions. The HTBI set primed first-round TCR CDR3 RT-PCR. TCRdb called the multiplex PCR reads again in MiXCR, with one record for every CDR3 protein. The sample yields roughly 380,000 distinct CDR3 sequences, approximately 15% seen once. Specimen: blood. The receptors were sampled from a woman between 18 and 29 years old with Graves' hyperthyroidism.

This clonotype was seen a few times. V is TRBV7-2 and J is TRBJ2-7, with unresolved D. This CDR3 has 14 residues. CDR1 SGHTA and CDR2 FQGNSA come from the germline V gene. With 4 bases removed from V and 6 bases from J, the gap between germline ends came to 16 bases. The CDR3 DNA sequence: TGTGCCAGCAGCTCAAGACCCTTATCGTCCGAGCAGTACTTC. Its protein is CASSSRPLSSEQYF.

The table lists this clonotype with many counts. CDR3 in DNA: TGTGCCATCGATGGGGGGGTATTGGAGACCCAGTACTTC. Its translation is CAIDGGVLETQYF. This chain links TRBV28 with TRBJ2-5; 7 nucleotides line up with TRBD2. The CDR3 has 13 residues. Germline-derived CDR1 and CDR2 are MDHEN and SYDVKM. The V and J ends lost 10 bases and 5 bases, in that order; junction bases with no gene match: 10.

This clonotype has a count of ten or more. The chain couples TRBV2 to TRBJ2-7; a possible D gene is TRBD1 (6 bases). The V end lost 8 bases, the J end lost 13 bases, and 27 bases lay between the germline ends. CDR1 and CDR2 from the germline V gene are SNHLY and FYNNEI. The CDR3 is 14 amino acids. CDR3 region: CASGYRQASTSTYF. DNA for the CDR3: TGTGCCAGCGGGTACCGACAGGCATCTACGAGCACCTACTTC.

V gene TRBV24-1 combines with J gene TRBJ1-2, with D perhaps matching TRBD1 (5 bases). Trimming pared 0 bases from V and 8 bases from J, leaving 9 bases between. The CDR3 runs to 13 residues. Germline CDR1 reads KGHDR; CDR2 reads SFDVKD. CDR3 sequence: CATSDLSGRGYTF. CDR3 nucleotide sequence: TGTGCCACCAGTGATTTGTCAGGGCGCGGCTACACCTTC.

This chain connects TRBV5-1 to TRBJ1-5; D is undetermined. Trimming cost V 4 bases and J 4 bases, with 9 bases left between them. Germline CDR1 reads SGHRS; CDR2 reads YFSETQ. The CDR3 loop spans 13 amino acids. The CDR3 is CASSPGVNQPQHF. CDR3 sequence (DNA): TGCGCCAGCAGCCCCGGGGTGAATCAGCCCCAGCATTTT.

The rearrangement uses TRBV11-2 and TRBJ2-1; 7 bases map to TRBD2. Germline trimming cut 1 base from V and 3 bases from J; bases unmatched to any gene: 3. The CDR3 extends over 15 amino acids. CDR1 is SGHAT and CDR2 is FQNNGV in the germline V gene. CDR3 DNA: TGTGCCAGCAGCTTAGGCGGGAGTGGCTACAATGAGCAGTTCTTC. The encoded protein is CASSLGGSGYNEQFF.

This clonotype was counted many times. This chain connects TRBV3-1 to TRBJ2-7; no definite D call. Germline V gives CDR1 LGHDT, CDR2 YNNKEL (reference sequence). V was trimmed by 0 bases and J by 7 bases, leaving 16 bases between them. The CDR3 runs 15 residues. CDR3: CASSQDIRASREQYF. The CDR3 DNA follows: TGTGCCAGCAGCCAAGATATTAGGGCCTCTCGAGAGCAGTACTTC.

Of note for this clonotype: Germline is not matched at one junction end, which may reflect a read error. The chain uses TRBV11-2 and TRBJ1-2; tentatively, D is TRBD1 (5 bases). This CDR3 has 17 amino acids. CDR1 SGHAT and CDR2 FQNNGV come from the germline V gene. The CDR3 region has the DNA TGTGCCAGCAGCCCAGTAGTGGGGTCAAGGAGGGACTATGGCTACATCTTC. Translating gives CASSPVVGSRRDYGYIF.

This clonotype was detected many times. This chain links TRBV18 with TRBJ1-1, with TRBD1 matching over 9 bases. V trimming: 5 bases; J trimming: 6 bases; junction bases outside the gene matches: 7. The CDR3 covers 14 residues. CDR1 and CDR2 (germline): KGHSH, LQKENI. The CDR3, as DNA: TGTGCCAGCTCAACGGGACAGGGTCACGCTGAAGCTTTCTTT. Encoded protein: CASSTGQGHAEAFF.

This clonotype was recorded many times. The genes are TRBV2 and TRBJ2-4, with TRBD1 as a possible D gene (5 bases). Germline-derived CDR1 and CDR2 are SNHLY and FYNNEI. This CDR3 has 15 amino acids. With 4 bases removed from V and 0 bases from J, the gap between germline ends came to 10 bases. The CDR3 reads CASSVDKVAKNIQYF. For the CDR3, the DNA is TGTGCCAGCAGTGTGGACAAAGTAGCCAAAAACATTCAGTACTTC.

This clonotype was recorded many times. The genes are TRBV6-1 and TRBJ1-1, with D unresolved. The ends were cut back, 5 bases at V and 0 bases at J, with 13 bases in the middle. The germline CDR1 and CDR2 sequences are MNHNS and SASEGT. This CDR3 is 15 amino acids long. CDR3 sequence: CASSPTTEMNTEAFF. The CDR3 DNA reads TGTGCCAGCAGTCCTACGACGGAGATGAACACTGAAGCTTTCTTT.

The J gene is TRBJ1-3, the V gene TRBV5-1; D unclear. The CDR3 length is 15 residues. The V gene's germline CDR1 is SGHRS and CDR2 YFSETQ. V was cut by 0 bases and J by 0 bases, with 7 bases left in between. DNA of the CDR3: TGCGCCAGCAGCTTGGGGGCTATCTCTGGAAACACCATATATTTT. This encodes CASSLGAISGNTIYF. The full variable domain, with the rest looked up from reference TRBV5-1 and TRBJ1-3, is KAGVTQTPRYLIKTRGQQVTLSCSPISGHRSVSWYQQTPGQGLQFLFEYFSETQRNKGNFPGRFSGRQFSNSRSEMNVSTLELGDSALYLCASSLGAISGNTIYFGEGSWLTVV.

This clonotype was seen ten or more times. V and J are TRBV11-2 and TRBJ2-1; no definite D call. V lost 3 bases, J lost 7 bases, and 16 bases lay in between. The CDR3 has 15 amino acids. CDR1 SGHAT and CDR2 FQNNGV come from the germline V gene. The CDR3 DNA reads TGTGCCAGCAGCTTCATTATTAAGATTGTAAATGAGCAGTTCTTC. This sequence encodes CASSFIIKIVNEQFF.

In this sample, this clonotype turned up once. This may arise from a read error, as a much more abundant clone is one base away. The J gene is TRBJ2-3, the V gene TRBV7-2, with a weak D call TRBD2 (5 bases). This CDR3 is built from 12 residues. Germline V gives CDR1 SGHTA, CDR2 FQGNSA. The V end was cut by 5 bases, the J end by 8 bases, with 11 bases between. The DNA of the CDR3 is TGTGCCAGCAGCCGGGGTCTTGGTACGCAGTATTTT. It specifies CASSRGLGTQYF.